The 26 T cell receptor beta chains given below trace back to one sample, sequenced in a study of cytomegalovirus exposure and HLA in healthy donors. The PCR employed 60 Vbeta primers together with 13 Jbeta primers. Libraries were prepared by immunoSEQ multiplex PCR; TCRdb keeps only in-frame clonotypes and omits some of them. This sample has fewer than 200,000 clones, with 70% to 85% found just once. What was sequenced was PBMCs. These receptors came from a human donor in good health.

This chain connects TRBV18 to TRBJ2-7; tentative D call: TRBD2 (6 bases). This CDR3 is built from 14 residues. Germline V gene sequence: CDR1 KGHSH, CDR2 LQKENI. V shed 4 bases and J shed 3 bases, with 13 bases lying between them. The CDR3 loop reads CASSLGGSYYEQYF. Written as DNA, the CDR3 is TGTGCCAGCTCACTCGGGGGTTCCTACTACGAGCAGTACTTC.

The J gene is TRBJ2-1, the V gene TRBV5-4; TRBD2 aligns across 7 bases. This CDR3 has 11 residues. Germline V CDR1 and CDR2: SGHNT, YYREEE (reference sequence). The V and J ends lost 3 bases and 10 bases, in that order; junction bases with no gene match: 1. CDR3 sequence: CASSYSGEQFF. The CDR3 coding sequence is TGTGCCAGCAGCTATAGCGGGGAGCAGTTCTTC.

The chain couples TRBV5-1 to TRBJ1-5; 8 positions agree with TRBD1. V was pared by 4 bases and J by 6 bases, with 6 bases of the junction left unmatched. The CDR3 runs 14 residues. Germline V gene data show CDR1 as SGHRS and CDR2 as YFSETQ. In DNA, the CDR3 is TGCGCCAGCAGCCTTGACAGGGGAAGTCAGCCCCAGCATTTT. Its protein is CASSLDRGSQPQHF.

The chain recombines TRBV7-8 with TRBJ2-7; a weak D match, TRBD1 (5 bases). Germline values: CDR1 SGHVS, CDR2 FQNEAQ. This CDR3 has 17 residues. Trimming removed 5 bases at V and 0 bases at J, with 20 bases between. The CDR3 reads CASSLQTVILSSYEQYF. The CDR3 DNA is TGTGCCAGCAGCCTCCAGACAGTTATCTTGAGCTCCTACGAGCAGTACTTC. Supplemented by reference TRBV7-8 and TRBJ2-7, the full variable domain reads GAGVSQSPRYKVAKRGQDVALRCDPISGHVSLFWYQQALGQGPEFLTYFQNEAQLDKSGLPSDRFFAERPEGSVSTLKIQRTQQEDSAVYLCASSLQTVILSSYEQYFGPGTRLTVT.

On this clone: At one of its ends the junction is not consistent with the germline gene, which may arise from a read error. V gene TRBV5-6 combines with J gene TRBJ2-4; unclear D gene. Germline CDR1 SGHDT, CDR2 YYEEEE. The CDR3 has 14 residues. DNA for the CDR3: TGTGCCAGCAGCTTGGGGGTAGCCAAAAACATTCAGTACTTT. Its translation is CASSLGVAKNIQYF.

V is TRBV6-5 and J is TRBJ1-2; TRBD1 aligns across 11 bases. Looked up from germline, CDR1 is MNHEY and CDR2 is SVGAGI. CDR3 length: 15 amino acids. The V gene end was trimmed by 6 bases and the J gene end by 7 bases; junction bases not matched to a gene: 10. For the CDR3, the DNA is TGTGCCAGCAGCGCCGCTGGACAGGGGGCTGTTGGCTACACCTTC. Translation gives CASSAAGQGAVGYTF.

V gene TRBV9 combines with J gene TRBJ2-6, with 7 bases aligning to TRBD1. Unmatched junction bases numbered 7, after V lost 1 base and J lost 0 bases. Germline CDR1 is SGDLS and CDR2 is YYNGEE. This CDR3 region has 18 residues. The CDR3 region is CASSVSGTASSGANVLTF. CDR3 sequence (DNA): TGTGCCAGCAGCGTATCCGGGACAGCAAGCTCTGGGGCCAACGTCCTGACTTTC.

This clone has just a few counts. The chain has TRBV7-9 and TRBJ2-5; 9 positions agree with TRBD1. TRBJ2-7 matches the DNA end more closely, so the J call is doubtful. This CDR3 has 16 amino acids. Germline lookup yields CDR1 SEHNR and CDR2 FQNEAQ (reference sequence). The CDR3 DNA is TGTGCCAGCAGCTTAGTAGCGACAGGGGGCTCCTACGAGCAGTACTTC. It yields the protein CASSLVATGGSYEQYF.

J is TRBJ1-6 and V is TRBV5-1; 7 nucleotides line up with TRBD1. J lost 7 bases, V lost 5 bases, and 24 bases had no gene match. The CDR3 is 20 residues long. Germline V lookup: CDR1 SGHRS, CDR2 YFSETQ. CDR3 protein: CASRAREQGPGTGFNSPLHF. DNA for the CDR3: TGCGCCAGCAGAGCTAGGGAACAGGGGCCGGGGACGGGTTTCAATTCACCCCTCCACTTT. Based on the CDR3 plus reference TRBV5-1 and TRBJ1-6, the full variable domain is KAGVTQTPRYLIKTRGQQVTLSCSPISGHRSVSWYQQTPGQGLQFLFEYFSETQRNKGNFPGRFSGRQFSNSRSEMNVSTLELGDSALYLCASRAREQGPGTGFNSPLHFGNGTRLTVT.

V usage is TRBV30 and J usage is TRBJ2-7, with 9 positions matching TRBD2. This CDR3 has 17 residues. Per germline, CDR1 GTSNPN and CDR2 SVGIG (reference sequence). Trimming took 5 bases from V and 1 from J; bases not matched to a gene: 15. This CDR3 reads CAWVRSGGPGASYEQYF. The CDR3 coding sequence is TGTGCCTGGGTTCGGAGCGGGGGGCCCGGAGCATCCTACGAGCAGTACTTC.

This clone turned up a few times. The chain joins TRBV11-2 to TRBJ1-2; a possible D gene is TRBD1 (6 bases). This CDR3 has 15 residues. V was cut by 4 bases and J by 0 bases, with 12 bases left in between. The germline V gene encodes CDR1 SGHAT and CDR2 FQNNGV. The CDR3 sequence: CASSYSTGSNYGYTF. The CDR3 DNA reads as TGTGCCAGCAGCTACTCGACAGGATCTAACTATGGCTACACCTTC.

This chain links TRBV5-1 with TRBJ1-4; D might be TRBD1 (6 bases). This CDR3 region has 15 residues. Trimming left V 5 bases short and J 6 bases short, with 17 bases between. CDR1 and CDR2 from the germline V gene are SGHRS and YFSETQ. The CDR3 here is CASRDTGSADEKLFF. The CDR3 DNA reads TGCGCCAGCAGGGATACAGGGTCGGCCGATGAAAAACTGTTTTTT.

The J gene is TRBJ1-1, the V gene TRBV30, with D perhaps TRBD1 (5 bases). V was trimmed by 2 bases and J by 0 bases, leaving 10 bases between them. The CDR3 sequence is 14 residues long. Germline CDR1 is GTSNPN and CDR2 is SVGIG (reference sequence). The CDR3 DNA follows: TGTGCCTGGAGTCCCGGGGGACTGAACACTGAAGCTTTCTTT. Its translation: CAWSPGGLNTEAFF.

This clone turned up a few times. This chain joins TRBV6-1 and TRBJ1-5, with 11 bases matching TRBD1. This CDR3 comprises 15 residues. After removal of 6 bases from V and 6 bases from J, the junction contained 7 bases not matched to a gene. Germline V lookup: CDR1 MNHNS, CDR2 SASEGT. This chain's CDR3 is CASSGGQGGSQPQHF. The DNA of the CDR3 is TGTGCCAGCAGCGGGGGACAGGGGGGCAGTCAGCCCCAGCATTTT.

The chain uses TRBV19 and TRBJ2-1; no firm D call. Trimming stripped 0 bases from V and 9 bases from J, with 6 bases between. The CDR3 contains 12 residues. Germline V gives CDR1 LNHDA, CDR2 SQIVND (reference sequence). The CDR3 protein is CASSIDRGEQFF. CDR3 sequence (DNA): TGTGCCAGTAGTATAGATCGCGGTGAGCAGTTCTTC. Filled out from reference TRBV19 and TRBJ2-1, the complete variable domain reads DGGITQSPKYLFRKEGQNVTLSCEQNLNHDAMYWYRQDPGQGLRLIYYSQIVNDFQKGDIAEGYSVSREKKESFPLTVTSAQKNPTAFYLCASSIDRGEQFFGPGTRLTVL.

As regards this clone: Relative to the germline gene, one junction end is altered; a read error may explain this. J is TRBJ2-2 and V is TRBV7-3; D remains unclear. Looked up from germline, CDR1 is SGHTA and CDR2 is FQGTGA. The CDR3 has 13 residues. Written as DNA, the CDR3 is TGTGCCAGCAGTTTAACCCCCGCCGGGGAGCTGTTTTTT. It specifies CASSLTPAGELFF.

The J gene is TRBJ2-3, the V gene TRBV7-3, with TRBD1 as a possible D gene (6 bases). This CDR3 comprises 16 residues. Trimming took 2 bases from V and 3 from J, leaving 15 bases between them. In germline, CDR1 is SGHTA, CDR2 FQGTGA. CDR3 protein: CASSLGGRQGTDTQYF. CDR3 nucleotide sequence: TGTGCCAGCAGCTTAGGGGGCAGGCAGGGGACAGATACGCAGTATTTT.

The V gene is TRBV18, the J gene TRBJ1-1, with TRBD1 matching 8 bases. The CDR3 has 15 residues. In germline, CDR1 is KGHSH, CDR2 LQKENI. V lost 6 bases and J lost 3; bases outside the gene matches: 9. CDR3 nucleotide sequence: TGTGCCAGCTCCCGCGGACAGGGAAGGTACACTGAAGCTTTCTTT. Translated, it gives CASSRGQGRYTEAFF.

The DNA for the CDR3 is TGTGCTAGTGGTGCCGGGACAGCCTCCTACAATGAGCAGTTCTTC. Protein sequence: CASGAGTASYNEQFF. This chain uses TRBV12-5 with TRBJ2-1, with TRBD1 identical over 7 bases. The CDR3 has 15 residues. The germline CDR1 and CDR2 sequences are LGHNT and FRNRAP. V was clipped by 5 bases and J by 0 bases; unmatched bases: 4.

This clone was found once. The rearrangement uses TRBV11-2 and TRBJ2-7, with a weak D call TRBD2 (6 bases). Germline V gene sequence: CDR1 SGHAT, CDR2 FQNNGV. This CDR3 comprises 14 residues. V lost 1 base to trimming and J lost 5 bases, with 12 bases between them. The CDR3 DNA reads TGTGCCAGCAGCTTAGGCTGGGGGGACCACGAGCAGTACTTC. As protein: CASSLGWGDHEQYF.

The genes are TRBV5-6 and TRBJ1-2, with TRBD1 matching over 9 bases. The CDR3 has 14 amino acids. Looked up from germline, CDR1 is SGHDT and CDR2 is YYEEEE. V shed 2 bases and J 7 bases; nucleotides not matched to a gene: 6. The CDR3 reads CASSFPGQGSGYTF. The CDR3, as DNA: TGTGCCAGCAGCTTCCCGGGACAGGGAAGTGGCTACACCTTC.

This clone was seen a few times. The V and J genes are TRBV19 and TRBJ2-5; D is unresolved. The J call is doubtful: the DNA matches TRBJ2-7 better. The V gene's germline CDR1 is LNHDA and CDR2 SQIVND (reference sequence). The CDR3 has 11 amino acids. DNA of the CDR3: TGTGCCAGTAGTATCGGAGTCGAGCAGTACTTC. Translating gives CASSIGVEQYF.

This clone was detected once. This rearrangement joins TRBV13 to TRBJ2-7; D unresolved. The CDR3 runs 14 residues. V was clipped by 3 bases and J by 4 bases, with 13 bases between them. Germline V gene lookup returns CDR1 PRHDT and CDR2 FYEKMQ (reference sequence). Here the CDR3 DNA reads TGTGCCAGCAGCTTGGGCCCAGTCACATACGAGCAGTACTTC. It translates to CASSLGPVTYEQYF. The full variable domain, in which reference TRBV13 and TRBJ2-7 provide the parts outside the CDR3, is AAGVIQSPRHLIKEKRETATLKCYPIPRHDTVYWYQQGPGQDPQFLISFYEKMQSDKGSIPDRFSAQQFSDYHSELNMSSLELGDSALYFCASSLGPVTYEQYFGPGTRLTVT.

The rearrangement uses TRBV9 and TRBJ2-3; D might be TRBD2 (7 bases). Germline loops: CDR1 SGDLS, CDR2 YYNGEE. Trimming pared 0 bases from V and 6 bases from J, leaving 17 bases between. CDR3 length: 16 amino acids. CDR3 nucleotide sequence: TGTGCCAGCAGCGTAGAGGGGGGGACTATGTACGATACGCAGTATTTT. Translation gives CASSVEGGTMYDTQYF.

The V call is TRBV5-6, the J call TRBJ1-1; D might be TRBD1 (6 bases). Germline V gene lookup returns CDR1 SGHDT and CDR2 YYEEEE. This CDR3 has 17 amino acids. V was pared by 0 bases and J by 0 bases, with 15 bases between. CDR3 region: CASSLASWDTLNTEAFF. The CDR3 region has the DNA TGTGCCAGCAGCTTGGCCTCATGGGACACCCTGAACACTGAAGCTTTCTTT.

Of note for this clone: Other DNA sequences in the same sample also yield this CDR3. The rearrangement links TRBV4-3 to TRBJ2-7, with D perhaps TRBD1 (6 bases). The CDR3 consists of 15 residues. Germline V gene sequence: CDR1 LGHNA, CDR2 YSLEER. Deletions cut 3 bases from V and 4 bases from J, with 16 bases between. The CDR3: CASSQRGSGLYEQYF. The CDR3 DNA reads as TGCGCCAGCAGCCAGAGGGGGTCAGGGTTGTACGAGCAGTACTTC.